The clone carrying this T cell receptor (beta chain) was recorded a few times. Its antigen remains unidentified. These data are taken from a study of response to subunit inactivated influenza vaccine. The CDR3 has 16 amino acids. Trimming cost V 2 bases and J 4 bases; bases outside gene matches: 7. The germline CDR1 and CDR2 sequences are LGHNA and YSLEER. TCRdb re-called the RT-PCR reads through MiXCR, storing one row per CDR3 protein. This sample has approximately 700,000 distinct CDR3 sequences; about a sixth occur once, and the top ten carry under 14%. Overall study results and limits: Authors suggested each seasonal influenza vaccination recruits few new T cells.

The clonotype was recovered from a man between 50 and 59 years old who received an inactivated influenza vaccine. The V and J genes are TRBV4-3 and TRBJ2-3, with 9 bases aligning to TRBD2. Specimen: PBMCs from blood, collected about 11 days after vaccination. CDR3 nucleotide sequence: TGCGCCAGCAGCCAATCGGGCGGGGGGGCCGCAGATACGCAGTATTTT. As protein: CASSQSGGGAADTQYF.